Presented here are 5 T cell receptor beta chains from one specimen sequenced in a study of identical twins. One entry per CDR3 protein results from TCRdb running MiXCR on the 5' RACE reads. The sample has around 200,000 distinct CDR3 sequences; less than 9.5% are singletons. Sample: memory (CD45RO+) T cells sorted from blood. The source is a woman between 18 and 29 years old in good health.

This clonotype was counted only a few times. The V call is TRBV5-1, the J call TRBJ2-5; TRBD2 agrees at 8 bases. Germline V CDR1 and CDR2: SGHRS, YFSETQ. The CDR3 runs to 15 residues. Unmatched junction bases numbered 9, after V lost 4 bases and J lost 4 bases. The CDR3 region has the DNA TGCGCCAGCAGCCTCCTCGGGGGGGCCGGAGAGACCCAGTACTTC. This translates into CASSLLGGAGETQYF.

This clonotype was picked up a small number of times. The chain couples TRBV5-5 to TRBJ2-7, with 8 positions matching TRBD2. There are 14 residues in the CDR3. J gave up 4 bases and V 4 bases, and 7 bases lay outside the gene matches. Germline V gene lookup returns CDR1 SGHKS and CDR2 YYEKEE (reference sequence). CDR3 sequence: CASSIGGGLYEQYF. For the CDR3, the DNA is TGTGCCAGCAGCATCGGGGGGGGGCTGTACGAGCAGTACTTC.

This clonotype was seen a few times. The CDR3: CAISEQRGGNADTQYF. The CDR3 DNA follows: TGTGCCATCAGTGAGCAACGGGGGGGCAACGCAGATACGCAGTATTTT. The chain uses TRBV10-3 and TRBJ2-3; 8 nucleotides agree with TRBD2. The CDR3 loop spans 16 amino acids. In germline, CDR1 is ENHRY, CDR2 SYGVKD. V shed 2 bases and J 4 bases; nucleotides not matched to a gene: 8.

Only a few counts were recorded for this clonotype. The genes are TRBV14 and TRBJ2-2; D gene uncertain. The V and J ends lost 6 bases and 3 bases respectively, with 11 bases between them. From germline, CDR1 is SGHDN and CDR2 FVKESK. There are 14 residues in the CDR3. CDR3 amino acids: CASRNLPDTGELFF. CDR3 in DNA: TGTGCCAGCAGGAACCTTCCGGACACCGGGGAGCTGTTTTTT. Complete variable domain (other parts from reference TRBV14 and TRBJ2-2): EAGVTQFPSHSVIEKGQTVTLRCDPISGHDNLYWYRRVMGKEIKFLLHFVKESKQDESGMPNNRFLAERTGGTYSTLKVQPAELEDSGVYFCASRNLPDTGELFFGEGSRLTVL.

The sample holds many counts of this clonotype. The chain uses TRBV12-3 or TRBV12-4 and TRBJ2-2, with D tentatively TRBD2 (6 bases). The CDR3 is made up of 13 amino acids. Trimming cost V 2 bases and J 7 bases, with 8 bases left between them. The CDR3 region is CASSLWRDGELFF. DNA for the CDR3: TGTGCCAGCAGTTTATGGAGGGACGGGGAGCTGTTTTTT.